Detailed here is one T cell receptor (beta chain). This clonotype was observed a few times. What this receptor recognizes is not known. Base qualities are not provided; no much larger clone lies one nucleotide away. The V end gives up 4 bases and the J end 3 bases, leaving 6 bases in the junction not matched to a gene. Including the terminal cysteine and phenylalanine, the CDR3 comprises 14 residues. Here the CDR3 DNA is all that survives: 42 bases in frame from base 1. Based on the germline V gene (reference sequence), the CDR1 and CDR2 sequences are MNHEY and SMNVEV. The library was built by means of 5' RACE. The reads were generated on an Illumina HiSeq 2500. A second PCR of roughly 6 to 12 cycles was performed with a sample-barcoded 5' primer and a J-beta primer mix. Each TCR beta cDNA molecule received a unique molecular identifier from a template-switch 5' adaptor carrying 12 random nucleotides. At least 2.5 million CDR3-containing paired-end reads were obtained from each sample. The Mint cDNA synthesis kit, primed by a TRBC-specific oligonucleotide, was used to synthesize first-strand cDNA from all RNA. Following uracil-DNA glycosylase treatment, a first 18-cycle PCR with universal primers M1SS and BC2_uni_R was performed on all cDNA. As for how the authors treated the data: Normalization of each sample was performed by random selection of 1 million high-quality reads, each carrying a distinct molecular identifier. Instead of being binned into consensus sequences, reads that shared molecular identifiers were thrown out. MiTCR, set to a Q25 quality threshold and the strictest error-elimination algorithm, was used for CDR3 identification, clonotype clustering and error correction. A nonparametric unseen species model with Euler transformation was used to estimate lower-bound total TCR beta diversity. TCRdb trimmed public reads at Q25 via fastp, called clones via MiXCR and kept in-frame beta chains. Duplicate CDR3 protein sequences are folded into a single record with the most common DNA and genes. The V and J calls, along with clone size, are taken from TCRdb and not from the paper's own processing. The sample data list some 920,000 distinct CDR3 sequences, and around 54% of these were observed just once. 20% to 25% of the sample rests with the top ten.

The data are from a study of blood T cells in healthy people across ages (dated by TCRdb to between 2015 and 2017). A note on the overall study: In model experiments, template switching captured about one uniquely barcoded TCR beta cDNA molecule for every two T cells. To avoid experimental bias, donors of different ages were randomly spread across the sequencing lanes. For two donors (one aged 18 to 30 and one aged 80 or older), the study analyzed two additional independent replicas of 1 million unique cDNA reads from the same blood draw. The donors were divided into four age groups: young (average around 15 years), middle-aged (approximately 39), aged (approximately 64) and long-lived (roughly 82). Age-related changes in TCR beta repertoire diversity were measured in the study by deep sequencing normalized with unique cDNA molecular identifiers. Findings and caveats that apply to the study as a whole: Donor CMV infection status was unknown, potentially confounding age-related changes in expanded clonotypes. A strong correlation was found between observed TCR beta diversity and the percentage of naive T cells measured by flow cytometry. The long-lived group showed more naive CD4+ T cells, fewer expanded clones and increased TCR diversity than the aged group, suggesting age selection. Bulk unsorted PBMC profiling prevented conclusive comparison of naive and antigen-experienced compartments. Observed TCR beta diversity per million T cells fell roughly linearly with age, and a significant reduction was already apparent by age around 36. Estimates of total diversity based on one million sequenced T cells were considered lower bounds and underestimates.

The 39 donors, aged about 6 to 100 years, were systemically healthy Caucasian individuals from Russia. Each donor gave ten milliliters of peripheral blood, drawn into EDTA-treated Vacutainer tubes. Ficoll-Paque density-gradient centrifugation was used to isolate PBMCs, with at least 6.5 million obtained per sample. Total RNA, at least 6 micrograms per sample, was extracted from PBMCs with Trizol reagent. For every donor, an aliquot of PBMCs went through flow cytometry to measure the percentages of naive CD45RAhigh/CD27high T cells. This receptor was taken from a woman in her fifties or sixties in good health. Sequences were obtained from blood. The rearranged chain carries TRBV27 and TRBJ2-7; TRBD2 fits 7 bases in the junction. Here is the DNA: TGTGCCAGCAGTTATAGCGGGTCCCACTACGAGCAGTACTTC. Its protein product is CASSYSGSHYEQYF.